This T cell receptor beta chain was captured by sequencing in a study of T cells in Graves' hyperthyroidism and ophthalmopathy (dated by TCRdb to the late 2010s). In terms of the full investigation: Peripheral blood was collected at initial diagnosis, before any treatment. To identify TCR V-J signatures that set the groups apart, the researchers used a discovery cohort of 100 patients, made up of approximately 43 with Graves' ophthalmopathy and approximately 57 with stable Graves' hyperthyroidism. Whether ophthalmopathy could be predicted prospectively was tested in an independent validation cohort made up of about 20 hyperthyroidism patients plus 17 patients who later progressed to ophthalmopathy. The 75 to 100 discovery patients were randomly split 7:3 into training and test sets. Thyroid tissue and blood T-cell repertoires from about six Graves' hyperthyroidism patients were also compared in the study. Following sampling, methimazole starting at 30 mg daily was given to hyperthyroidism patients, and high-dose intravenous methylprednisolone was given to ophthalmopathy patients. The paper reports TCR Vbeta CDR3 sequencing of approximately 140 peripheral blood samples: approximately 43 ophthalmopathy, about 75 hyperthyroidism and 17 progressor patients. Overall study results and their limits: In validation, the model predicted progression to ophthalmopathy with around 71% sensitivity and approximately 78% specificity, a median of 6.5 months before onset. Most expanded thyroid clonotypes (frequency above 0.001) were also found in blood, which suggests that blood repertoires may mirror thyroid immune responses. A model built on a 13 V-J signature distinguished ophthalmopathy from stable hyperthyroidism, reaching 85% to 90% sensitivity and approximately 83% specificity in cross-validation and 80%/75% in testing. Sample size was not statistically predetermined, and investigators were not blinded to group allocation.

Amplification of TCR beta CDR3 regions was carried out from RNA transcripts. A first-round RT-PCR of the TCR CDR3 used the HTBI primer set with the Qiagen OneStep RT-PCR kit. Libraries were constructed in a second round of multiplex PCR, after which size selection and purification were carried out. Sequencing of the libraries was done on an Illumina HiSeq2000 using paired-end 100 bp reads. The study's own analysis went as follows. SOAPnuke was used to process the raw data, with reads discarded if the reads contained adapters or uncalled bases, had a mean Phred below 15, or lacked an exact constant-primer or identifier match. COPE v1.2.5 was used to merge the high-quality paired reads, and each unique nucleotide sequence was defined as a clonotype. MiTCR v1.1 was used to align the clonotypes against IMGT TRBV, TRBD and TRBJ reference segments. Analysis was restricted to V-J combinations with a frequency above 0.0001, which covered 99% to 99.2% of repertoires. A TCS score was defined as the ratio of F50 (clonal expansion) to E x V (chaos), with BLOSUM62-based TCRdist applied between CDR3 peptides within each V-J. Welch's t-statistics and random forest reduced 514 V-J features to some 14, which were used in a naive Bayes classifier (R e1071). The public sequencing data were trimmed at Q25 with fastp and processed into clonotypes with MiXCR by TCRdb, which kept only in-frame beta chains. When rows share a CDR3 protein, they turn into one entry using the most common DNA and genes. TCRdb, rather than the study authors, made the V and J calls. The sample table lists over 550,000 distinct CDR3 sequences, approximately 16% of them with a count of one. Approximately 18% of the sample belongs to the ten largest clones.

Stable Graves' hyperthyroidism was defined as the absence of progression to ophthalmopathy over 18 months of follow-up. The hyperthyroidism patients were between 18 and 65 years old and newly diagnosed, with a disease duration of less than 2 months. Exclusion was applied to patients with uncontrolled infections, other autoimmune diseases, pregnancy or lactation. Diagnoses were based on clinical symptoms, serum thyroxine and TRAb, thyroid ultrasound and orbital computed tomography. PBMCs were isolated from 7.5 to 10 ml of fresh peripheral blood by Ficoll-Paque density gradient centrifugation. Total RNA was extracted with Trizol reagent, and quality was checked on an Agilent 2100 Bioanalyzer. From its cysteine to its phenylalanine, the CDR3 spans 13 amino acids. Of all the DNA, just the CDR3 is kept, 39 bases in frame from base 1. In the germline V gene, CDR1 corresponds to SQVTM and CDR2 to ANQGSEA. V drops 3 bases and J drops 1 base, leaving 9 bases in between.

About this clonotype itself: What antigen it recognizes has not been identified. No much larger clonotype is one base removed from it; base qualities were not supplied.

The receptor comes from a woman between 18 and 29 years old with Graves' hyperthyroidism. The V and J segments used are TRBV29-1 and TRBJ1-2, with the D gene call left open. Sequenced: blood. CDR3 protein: CSVDKGYNYGYTF. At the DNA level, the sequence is TGCAGCGTTGACAAGGGTTATAACTATGGCTACACCTTC.